The rows below give T cell receptor beta chains drawn from one sample of a study of blood T cell repertoires in COVID-19. Here immunoSEQ multiplex PCR was the method, and the copy in TCRdb shows in-frame clones only, minus some. The sample lists 200,000 to 300,000 clones, 86% occurring once. Sequenced input: PBMCs or T cells enriched from blood (not recorded which). The receptors stem from a woman aged 18-35 years who had recovered from COVID-19. CDR3s include the opening cysteine and the closing phenylalanine or tryptophan.

cdr3_aa: CASSGPGQGFGTTDTQYF; v_call: TRBV13
cdr3_aa: CASSRRSDRDAFF; v_call: TRBV27
cdr3_aa: CASSPSGGRESEAFF; v_call: TRBV19
cdr3_aa: CASSLEGGSRLRGEQFF; v_call: TRBV7-8
cdr3_aa: CAISSPGTGLQETQYF; v_call: TRBV10-3
cdr3_aa: CASSEGGYWQETQYF; v_call: TRBV9
cdr3_aa: CASSSPTSGGNYEQYF; v_call: TRBV6-2/TRBV6-3
cdr3_aa: CASSHRTSGRAGQFF; v_call: TRBV4-1
cdr3_aa: CASSAYTGSYEQYF; v_call: TRBV7-9
cdr3_aa: CASSQIGAGGYEQYF; v_call: TRBV11-2
cdr3_aa: CASSSGTGGVSNYGYTF; v_call: TRBV7-8
cdr3_aa: CASSEMRGRRNYGYTF; v_call: TRBV4-1
cdr3_aa: CAWNYQETQYF; v_call: TRBV30
cdr3_aa: CASSSGGGHQPQHF; v_call: TRBV7-2
cdr3_aa: CASSSGTSPYNEQFF; v_call: TRBV13